These 32 T cell receptor beta chains were sequenced from one sample in a study of blood T cells in healthy people across ages. It was with a sample-barcoded 5' primer and a J-beta primer mix that a second PCR of roughly 7 to 12 cycles was run. TCRdb reprocessed the 5' RACE reads via MiXCR and lists one record per CDR3 protein. The sample holds about 290,000 distinct CDR3 sequences, 27% seen once. Sequences were obtained from blood. These receptors all come from a woman in her 70s in good health.

The J gene is TRBJ2-2, the V gene TRBV2; TRBD2 is a possible D gene (6 bases). CDR3 length: 14 amino acids. Germline CDR1 and CDR2: SNHLY and FYNNEI. The V and J ends lost 8 bases and 4 bases respectively, with 14 bases between them. The CDR3 coding sequence is TGTGCCAGCGGGGCGGGGCCCTTCACCGGGGAGCTGTTTTTT. This sequence encodes CASGAGPFTGELFF.

The genes are TRBV6-1 and TRBJ1-2, with no clear D. CDR1 is MNHNS, CDR2 SASEGT, per germline. The CDR3 runs 13 residues. V was pared by 0 bases and J by 5 bases, with 7 bases between. This chain's CDR3 is CASSEAGSYGYTF. The DNA for the CDR3 is TGTGCCAGCAGTGAAGCGGGCTCGTATGGCTACACCTTC.

As for this clonotype: Lacking the conserved final phenylalanine or tryptophan, this CDR3 likely reflects a read error. The chain is built from TRBV20-1 and TRBJ2-5, with unresolved D. With 4 bases removed from V and 3 bases from J, the gap between germline ends came to 12 bases. Germline V gene sequence: CDR1 DFQATT, CDR2 SNEGSKA (reference sequence). The CDR3 has 13 amino acids. The CDR3 spells CSATLGSEETQYL. CDR3 nucleotides: TGCAGTGCTACCCTGGGATCGGAAGAGACCCAGTACTTA.

V and J are TRBV4-2 and TRBJ2-7; D not resolved. Deletions cut 4 bases from V and 4 bases from J, with 14 bases between. The V gene's germline CDR1 is LGHNA and CDR2 YNFKEQ. The CDR3 has 14 amino acids. The CDR3 sequence is CASSRDSDGYEQYF. DNA for the CDR3: TGTGCCAGCAGCCGAGACTCGGACGGGTACGAGCAGTACTTC.

The gene calls are TRBV5-1 and TRBJ2-1, with TRBD2 matching over 7 bases. V lost 5 bases, J lost 9 bases, and 2 bases stayed unmatched. CDR1 SGHRS and CDR2 YFSETQ come from the germline V gene. CDR3 size: 11 residues. The CDR3 reads CASRREFEQFF. The CDR3 coding sequence is TGCGCCAGCAGGCGGGAGTTTGAGCAGTTCTTC. The full variable domain, with the rest looked up from reference TRBV5-1 and TRBJ2-1, is KAGVTQTPRYLIKTRGQQVTLSCSPISGHRSVSWYQQTPGQGLQFLFEYFSETQRNKGNFPGRFSGRQFSNSRSEMNVSTLELGDSALYLCASRREFEQFFGPGTRLTVL.

This chain uses TRBV7-2 with TRBJ2-5, with 8 bases that match TRBD2. The DNA end favors TRBJ2-7, so the J call may be wrong. The CDR3 runs to 16 residues. CDR1 is SGHTA and CDR2 is FQGNSA in the germline V gene. The CDR3 here is CASSLVTGGPSNEQYF. Written as DNA, the CDR3 is TGTGCCAGCAGCTTAGTAACGGGGGGGCCTTCCAACGAGCAGTACTTC.

This clonotype has at least ten counts. The J gene is TRBJ2-3, the V gene TRBV12-3 or TRBV12-4; a weak D match, TRBD2 (6 bases). This CDR3 comprises 14 residues. V was pared by 3 bases and J by 2 bases, with 9 bases between. CDR3 residues: CASSLEGPTDTQYF. The CDR3 nucleotides are TGTGCCAGCAGTTTGGAGGGGCCCACAGATACGCAGTATTTT.

This clonotype came up a few times. J is TRBJ2-3 and V is TRBV4-3, with D possibly being TRBD1 or TRBD2 (6 bases each). The CDR3 loop spans 16 amino acids. Germline assignment: CDR1 LGHNA and CDR2 YSLEER. V was shortened by 0 bases and J by 8 bases, with 18 bases between the two germline ends. This CDR3 reads CASSQDPLIQGGTQYF. In DNA form, the CDR3 reads TGCGCCAGCAGCCAAGATCCGCTCATACAGGGAGGTACGCAGTATTTT.

This clonotype has only a few counts. V gene TRBV9 combines with J gene TRBJ2-1; D possibly corresponds to TRBD1 (6 bases). Looked up from germline, CDR1 is SGDLS and CDR2 is YYNGEE. This CDR3 has 15 residues. The V gene lost 0 bases and the J gene lost 4 bases, with 11 bases spanning the gap. In DNA, the CDR3 is TGTGCCAGCAGCGTAGGTAGCAGGGGATACAATGAGCAGTTCTTC. Protein sequence: CASSVGSRGYNEQFF.

This clonotype appeared a few times. The chain joins TRBV9 to TRBJ2-5, with unresolved D. The closer fit of TRBJ2-7 to the DNA end suggests the J call may be wrong. Germline assignment: CDR1 SGDLS and CDR2 YYNGEE. The CDR3 consists of 14 residues. In nucleotides, the CDR3 is TGTGCCAGCAGCCCCCTTCCTAGGGCCAACGAGCAGTACTTC. Encoded protein: CASSPLPRANEQYF.

This clonotype was recorded a few times. The genes are TRBV20-1 and TRBJ2-1, with 9 bases matching TRBD2. The trim removed 5 bases at V and 7 bases at J, leaving 12 bases unmatched. CDR3 length: 15 residues. Germline V lookup: CDR1 DFQATT, CDR2 SNEGSKA (reference sequence). CDR3 sequence: CSARPGAGGSNEQFF. The CDR3 nucleotides are TGCAGTGCTCGCCCTGGGGCGGGAGGGAGTAATGAGCAGTTCTTC.

J is TRBJ2-1 and V is TRBV28, with 11 bases aligning to TRBD2. The assigned J gene may be wrong: the sequence end matches TRBJ2-7 better. Germline CDR1 reads MDHEN; CDR2 reads SYDVKM. The CDR3 is 16 amino acids. CDR3 DNA sequence: TGTGCCAGCAGTTTATCCCAGACTAGCGGGACGAGCGAGCAGTACTTC. Amino acid sequence: CASSLSQTSGTSEQYF.

This clonotype was seen at least ten times. This chain connects TRBV4-1 to TRBJ2-1; D is tentatively TRBD1 or TRBD2 (5 bases each). V gave up 4 bases and J gave up 8 bases, with 21 bases separating them. CDR3 length: 16 residues. The germline CDR1 and CDR2 sequences are MGHRA and YSYEKL. In DNA, the CDR3 is TGCGCCAGCAGCCCTGAGGGACCCCCCACGGTTGATGAGCAGTTCTTC. Its translation is CASSPEGPPTVDEQFF.

This clonotype has a handful of counts. This chain connects TRBV5-8 to TRBJ2-4; no reliable D call. Trimming removed 1 base from V and 8 bases from J, with 13 bases in between. This CDR3 is built from 14 residues. Germline V CDR1 and CDR2: SGHTS, YDEGEE. The CDR3 DNA follows: TGTGCCAGCAGCTTGCAGGCTGGTTTGGACATTCAGTACTTC. Protein: CASSLQAGLDIQYF.

This clonotype came up a few times. The rearrangement joins TRBV7-2 to TRBJ1-6; no clear D gene. CDR1 is SGHTA, CDR2 FQGNSA, per germline. CDR3 length equals 14 residues. V lost 5 bases and J 6 bases, leaving 11 bases between the germline ends. The DNA for the CDR3 is TGTGCCAGCAGCACCCGGACTGCTAATTCACCCCTCCACTTT. It translates to CASSTRTANSPLHF.

The genes are TRBV6-2 or TRBV6-3 and TRBJ2-2; unclear D gene. This CDR3 spans 14 amino acids. Between the trimmed V and J ends, which lost 6 bases and 1 base, there was a span of 9 bases. Germline values: CDR1 MNHEY, CDR2 SVGEGT. CDR3 nucleotides: TGTGCCAGCAGGGTTTGGGGGAACACCGGGGAGCTGTTTTTT. Protein sequence: CASRVWGNTGELFF.

Regarding this clonotype: Sequence at one end of the junction differs from germline and may be a read error. The J gene is TRBJ1-2, the V gene TRBV6-2 or TRBV6-3; D unclear. Per germline, CDR1 MNHEY and CDR2 SVGEGT. This CDR3 contains 15 residues. Here the CDR3 DNA reads TGTGCCAGCTGTTACCAGGCGCCCGCTAACTATGGCTACACCTTC. Its translation: CASCYQAPANYGYTF.

This clonotype was picked up a small number of times. One end of the junction fails to match germline, which may point to a read error. The gene calls are TRBV29-1 and TRBJ1-3; TRBD1 might be the D (5 bases). This CDR3 is 13 amino acids long. Per the germline V gene, CDR1 is SQVTM and CDR2 is ANQGSEA. The CDR3 coding sequence is TGCAGCGCCCAGGGATGGTCTGGAAACACCGTATATTTT. Encoded protein: CSAQGWSGNTVYF.

This clonotype has a count of ten or more. This chain uses TRBV4-2 with TRBJ2-7; unclear D gene. CDR3 length: 17 amino acids. The germline V gene encodes CDR1 LGHNA and CDR2 YNFKEQ. V was trimmed by 0 bases and J by 2 bases, leaving 17 bases between them. As DNA, the CDR3 is TGTGCCAGCAGCCAAGATTACCGGTTGCTTGAACCCTACGAGCAGTACTTC. This gives the protein CASSQDYRLLEPYEQYF.

Only a few counts were recorded for this clonotype. The DNA for the CDR3 is TGTGCCAGCAGCTTAGTAGGGGGCCCTTCAGAGGCTTTCTTT. Its protein product is CASSLVGGPSEAFF. The chain has TRBV7-2 and TRBJ1-1; TRBD1 agrees at 7 bases. Per the germline V gene, CDR1 is SGHTA and CDR2 is FQGNSA. V lost 1 base to trimming and J lost 11 bases; unmatched junction nucleotides: 10. There are 14 residues in the CDR3.

The chain couples TRBV20-1 to TRBJ2-5; 14 bases map to TRBD2. From germline, CDR1 is DFQATT and CDR2 SNEGSKA (reference sequence). With 5 bases clipped from V and 3 bases from J, the junction kept 5 bases outside the gene matches. The CDR3 covers 15 residues. The DNA for the CDR3 is TGCAGTGCTTCTCGACTAGCGGGAGGGGAAGAGACCCAGTACTTC. Translation gives CSASRLAGGEETQYF.

In this sample, this clonotype turned up a few times. This chain links TRBV6-6 with TRBJ2-5; 8 nucleotides align to TRBD1. Germline CDR1 reads MNHNY; CDR2 reads SVGAGI (reference sequence). V lost 0 bases and J lost 4; bases outside the gene matches: 1. The CDR3 consists of 14 residues. The CDR3 sequence is CASSYSDRGETQYF. The CDR3 DNA sequence: TGTGCCAGCAGTTACTCCGACAGGGGAGAGACCCAGTACTTC.

Written as DNA, the CDR3 is TGCAGTGGGGAGAGAGAACGCCTGAACACTGAAGCTTTCTTT. This codes for CSGERERLNTEAFF. This sequence joins TRBV20-1 and TRBJ1-1; D ambiguous. CDR3 length equals 14 residues. Germline V gene lookup returns CDR1 DFQATT and CDR2 SNEGSKA (reference sequence). The V end was cut by 7 bases, the J end by 0 bases, with 15 bases between.

This clonotype has more than one count but fewer than ten. The chain combines TRBV7-3 with TRBJ2-1; D perhaps matches TRBD2 (5 bases). V lost 1 base, J lost 7 bases, and 11 bases lay in between. The germline CDR1 and CDR2 sequences are SGHTA and FQGTGA. CDR3 size: 14 residues. In DNA form, the CDR3 reads TGTGCCAGCAGCTTAAAGGACTTTTGGAATGAGCAGTTCTTC. Protein: CASSLKDFWNEQFF.

The V gene is TRBV2, the J gene TRBJ1-2; D unresolved. This CDR3 has 13 amino acids. The V end lost 2 bases, the J end lost 8 bases, and 12 bases lay between the germline ends. CDR1 and CDR2 from the germline V gene are SNHLY and FYNNEI. The CDR3 region has the DNA TGTGCCAGCAGTGAATTGGAGCTAGAAGGCTACACCTTC. As protein: CASSELELEGYTF. The full variable domain, rest sourced from reference TRBV2 and TRBJ1-2, is EPEVTQTPSHQVTQMGQEVILRCVPISNHLYFYWYRQILGQKVEFLVSFYNNEISEKSEIFDDQFSVERPDGSNFTLKIRSTKLEDSAMYFCASSELELEGYTFGSGTRLTVV.

In this sample, this clonotype turned up a few times. The V and J genes are TRBV4-1 and TRBJ1-1, with unresolved D. The CDR3 sequence is 14 residues long. Trimming shortened V by 1 base and J by 4 bases, and 10 bases separated the two germline ends. Germline V gene sequence: CDR1 MGHRA, CDR2 YSYEKL. CDR3 nucleotide sequence: TGCGCCAGCAGCCAAGTACCTGGAAGCACTGAAGCTTTCTTT. Translated, it gives CASSQVPGSTEAFF.

The chain is built from TRBV6-6 and TRBJ2-3, with D possibly TRBD2 on 7 matching bases. The CDR3 length is 16 residues. CDR1 MNHNY and CDR2 SVGAGI come from the germline V gene (reference sequence). The ends were cut back, 0 bases at V and 3 bases at J, with 13 bases in the middle. CDR3 coding DNA: TGTGCCAGCAGTTACTCCGGGGGGCAGTTTACAGATACGCAGTATTTT. The encoded protein is CASSYSGGQFTDTQYF.

The chain couples TRBV2 to TRBJ2-2; D is uncertain. The V end was cut by 7 bases, the J end by 5 bases, with 11 bases between. The CDR3 sequence is 13 residues long. The germline V gene has CDR1 SNHLY and CDR2 FYNNEI. The DNA of the CDR3 is TGTGCCAGCAACCCTGACCCGACCGGGGAGCTGTTTTTT. Residues: CASNPDPTGELFF.

The rearrangement joins TRBV29-1 to TRBJ2-5; D perhaps matches TRBD1 (6 bases). V was pared by 2 bases and J by 1 base, with 8 bases between. The CDR3 extends over 13 amino acids. Germline CDR1 is SQVTM and CDR2 is ANQGSEA. CDR3: CSVELDSQETQYF. The CDR3 DNA reads TGCAGCGTTGAACTGGACAGCCAAGAGACCCAGTACTTC.

The chain has TRBV12-3 or TRBV12-4 and TRBJ1-5, with D tentatively TRBD1 (6 bases). Deletions cut 4 bases from V and 0 bases from J, with 10 bases between. The CDR3 contains 15 residues. DNA for the CDR3: TGTGCCAGCAGTTCGGACAGTAATAGCAATCAGCCCCAGCATTTT. It translates to CASSSDSNSNQPQHF.

The J gene is TRBJ2-5, the V gene TRBV7-2; 10 nucleotides align to TRBD2. Germline-derived CDR1 and CDR2 are SGHTA and FQGNSA. Trimming took 0 bases from V and 1 from J; bases not matched to a gene: 8. The CDR3 has 18 residues. The DNA for the CDR3 is TGTGCCAGCAGCTTAGCGGCGGCAGCGGGAGGGCCCCAAGAGACCCAGTACTTC. Translated: CASSLAAAAGGPQETQYF.

The chain is built from TRBV7-9 and TRBJ2-5; 11 nucleotides align to TRBD2. The J call may be wrong; the DNA end is better matched by TRBJ2-7. Germline CDR1 is SEHNR and CDR2 is FQNEAQ (reference sequence). The CDR3 covers 15 residues. The CDR3 nucleotides are TGTGCCAGCAGCTTCCTAGCGGGAGGACCCCACGAGCAGTACTTC. Translation: CASSFLAGGPHEQYF.